The subject of this entry is one TCR beta chain. The method was immunoSEQ multiplex PCR; TCRdb's version includes in-frame clones alone and lacks a portion of them. In the table there are approximately 89,000 clones, roughly 93% of which are singletons. This sample is drawn from a study of T cell changes during pregnancy in multiple sclerosis. This CDR3 region has 14 residues. The V gene's germline CDR1 is MNHEY and CDR2 SVGAGI. Trimming pared 4 bases from V and 5 bases from J, leaving 15 bases between. This chain links TRBV6-5 with TRBJ2-7, with a tentative D call TRBD1 (8 bases). This clonotype was sampled from a female donor with multiple sclerosis, enrolled in a pregnancy study. Here the sequenced sample was peripheral blood, taken in the third trimester of pregnancy. Written as DNA, the CDR3 is TGTGCCAGCAGTTTTACAGGGGGGGCCCACGAGCAGTACTTC. Translating it yields CASSFTGGAHEQYF.